This T cell receptor (beta chain) was sequenced in a study of T cells after yellow fever vaccination. TCRdb itself ran the 5' RACE reads through MiXCR, one entry per CDR3 protein. The table lists roughly 300,000 distinct CDR3 sequences, about 6.9% of them singletons. In this sample, this clonotype turned up many times. Trimming removed 8 bases from V and 6 bases from J; junction bases left unmatched: 7. The V gene's germline CDR1 is SGDLS and CDR2 YYNGEE. The CDR3 is 12 amino acids. Sequenced material: PBMCs, taken roughly 45 days after the first yellow fever vaccination. This chain uses TRBV9 with TRBJ1-1, with TRBD1 matching over 7 bases. This sequence originates from a young man who received the YFV17D yellow fever vaccine. The CDR3 reads CARRQGPPEAFF. The CDR3 region has the DNA TGTGCCAGACGACAGGGCCCCCCTGAAGCTTTCTTT.